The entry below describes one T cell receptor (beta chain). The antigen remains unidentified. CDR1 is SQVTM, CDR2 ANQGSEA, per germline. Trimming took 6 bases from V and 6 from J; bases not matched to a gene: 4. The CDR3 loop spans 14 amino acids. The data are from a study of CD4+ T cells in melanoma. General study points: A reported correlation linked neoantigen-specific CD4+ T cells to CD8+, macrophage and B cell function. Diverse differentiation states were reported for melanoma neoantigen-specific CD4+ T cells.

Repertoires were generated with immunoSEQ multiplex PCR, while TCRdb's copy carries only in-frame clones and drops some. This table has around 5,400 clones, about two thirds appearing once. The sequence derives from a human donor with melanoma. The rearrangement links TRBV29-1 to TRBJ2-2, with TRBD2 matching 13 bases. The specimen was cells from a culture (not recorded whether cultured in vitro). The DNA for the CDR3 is TGCAGCGTGAAAGGGACTAGCGGGGCCGGGGAGCTGTTTTTT. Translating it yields CSVKGTSGAGELFF.